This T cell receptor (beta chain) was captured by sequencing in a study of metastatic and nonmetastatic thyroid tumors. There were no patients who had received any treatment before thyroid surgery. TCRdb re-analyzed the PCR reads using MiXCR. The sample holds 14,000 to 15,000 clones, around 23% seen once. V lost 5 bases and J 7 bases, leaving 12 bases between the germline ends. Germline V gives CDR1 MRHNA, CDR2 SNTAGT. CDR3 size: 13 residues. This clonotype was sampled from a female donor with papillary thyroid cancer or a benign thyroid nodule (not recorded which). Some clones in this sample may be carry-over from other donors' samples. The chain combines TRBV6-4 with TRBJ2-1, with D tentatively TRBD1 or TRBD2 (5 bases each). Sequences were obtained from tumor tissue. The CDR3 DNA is TGTGCCAGCAGTACCGGGACGGAAAATGAGCAGTTCTTC. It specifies CASSTGTENEQFF.